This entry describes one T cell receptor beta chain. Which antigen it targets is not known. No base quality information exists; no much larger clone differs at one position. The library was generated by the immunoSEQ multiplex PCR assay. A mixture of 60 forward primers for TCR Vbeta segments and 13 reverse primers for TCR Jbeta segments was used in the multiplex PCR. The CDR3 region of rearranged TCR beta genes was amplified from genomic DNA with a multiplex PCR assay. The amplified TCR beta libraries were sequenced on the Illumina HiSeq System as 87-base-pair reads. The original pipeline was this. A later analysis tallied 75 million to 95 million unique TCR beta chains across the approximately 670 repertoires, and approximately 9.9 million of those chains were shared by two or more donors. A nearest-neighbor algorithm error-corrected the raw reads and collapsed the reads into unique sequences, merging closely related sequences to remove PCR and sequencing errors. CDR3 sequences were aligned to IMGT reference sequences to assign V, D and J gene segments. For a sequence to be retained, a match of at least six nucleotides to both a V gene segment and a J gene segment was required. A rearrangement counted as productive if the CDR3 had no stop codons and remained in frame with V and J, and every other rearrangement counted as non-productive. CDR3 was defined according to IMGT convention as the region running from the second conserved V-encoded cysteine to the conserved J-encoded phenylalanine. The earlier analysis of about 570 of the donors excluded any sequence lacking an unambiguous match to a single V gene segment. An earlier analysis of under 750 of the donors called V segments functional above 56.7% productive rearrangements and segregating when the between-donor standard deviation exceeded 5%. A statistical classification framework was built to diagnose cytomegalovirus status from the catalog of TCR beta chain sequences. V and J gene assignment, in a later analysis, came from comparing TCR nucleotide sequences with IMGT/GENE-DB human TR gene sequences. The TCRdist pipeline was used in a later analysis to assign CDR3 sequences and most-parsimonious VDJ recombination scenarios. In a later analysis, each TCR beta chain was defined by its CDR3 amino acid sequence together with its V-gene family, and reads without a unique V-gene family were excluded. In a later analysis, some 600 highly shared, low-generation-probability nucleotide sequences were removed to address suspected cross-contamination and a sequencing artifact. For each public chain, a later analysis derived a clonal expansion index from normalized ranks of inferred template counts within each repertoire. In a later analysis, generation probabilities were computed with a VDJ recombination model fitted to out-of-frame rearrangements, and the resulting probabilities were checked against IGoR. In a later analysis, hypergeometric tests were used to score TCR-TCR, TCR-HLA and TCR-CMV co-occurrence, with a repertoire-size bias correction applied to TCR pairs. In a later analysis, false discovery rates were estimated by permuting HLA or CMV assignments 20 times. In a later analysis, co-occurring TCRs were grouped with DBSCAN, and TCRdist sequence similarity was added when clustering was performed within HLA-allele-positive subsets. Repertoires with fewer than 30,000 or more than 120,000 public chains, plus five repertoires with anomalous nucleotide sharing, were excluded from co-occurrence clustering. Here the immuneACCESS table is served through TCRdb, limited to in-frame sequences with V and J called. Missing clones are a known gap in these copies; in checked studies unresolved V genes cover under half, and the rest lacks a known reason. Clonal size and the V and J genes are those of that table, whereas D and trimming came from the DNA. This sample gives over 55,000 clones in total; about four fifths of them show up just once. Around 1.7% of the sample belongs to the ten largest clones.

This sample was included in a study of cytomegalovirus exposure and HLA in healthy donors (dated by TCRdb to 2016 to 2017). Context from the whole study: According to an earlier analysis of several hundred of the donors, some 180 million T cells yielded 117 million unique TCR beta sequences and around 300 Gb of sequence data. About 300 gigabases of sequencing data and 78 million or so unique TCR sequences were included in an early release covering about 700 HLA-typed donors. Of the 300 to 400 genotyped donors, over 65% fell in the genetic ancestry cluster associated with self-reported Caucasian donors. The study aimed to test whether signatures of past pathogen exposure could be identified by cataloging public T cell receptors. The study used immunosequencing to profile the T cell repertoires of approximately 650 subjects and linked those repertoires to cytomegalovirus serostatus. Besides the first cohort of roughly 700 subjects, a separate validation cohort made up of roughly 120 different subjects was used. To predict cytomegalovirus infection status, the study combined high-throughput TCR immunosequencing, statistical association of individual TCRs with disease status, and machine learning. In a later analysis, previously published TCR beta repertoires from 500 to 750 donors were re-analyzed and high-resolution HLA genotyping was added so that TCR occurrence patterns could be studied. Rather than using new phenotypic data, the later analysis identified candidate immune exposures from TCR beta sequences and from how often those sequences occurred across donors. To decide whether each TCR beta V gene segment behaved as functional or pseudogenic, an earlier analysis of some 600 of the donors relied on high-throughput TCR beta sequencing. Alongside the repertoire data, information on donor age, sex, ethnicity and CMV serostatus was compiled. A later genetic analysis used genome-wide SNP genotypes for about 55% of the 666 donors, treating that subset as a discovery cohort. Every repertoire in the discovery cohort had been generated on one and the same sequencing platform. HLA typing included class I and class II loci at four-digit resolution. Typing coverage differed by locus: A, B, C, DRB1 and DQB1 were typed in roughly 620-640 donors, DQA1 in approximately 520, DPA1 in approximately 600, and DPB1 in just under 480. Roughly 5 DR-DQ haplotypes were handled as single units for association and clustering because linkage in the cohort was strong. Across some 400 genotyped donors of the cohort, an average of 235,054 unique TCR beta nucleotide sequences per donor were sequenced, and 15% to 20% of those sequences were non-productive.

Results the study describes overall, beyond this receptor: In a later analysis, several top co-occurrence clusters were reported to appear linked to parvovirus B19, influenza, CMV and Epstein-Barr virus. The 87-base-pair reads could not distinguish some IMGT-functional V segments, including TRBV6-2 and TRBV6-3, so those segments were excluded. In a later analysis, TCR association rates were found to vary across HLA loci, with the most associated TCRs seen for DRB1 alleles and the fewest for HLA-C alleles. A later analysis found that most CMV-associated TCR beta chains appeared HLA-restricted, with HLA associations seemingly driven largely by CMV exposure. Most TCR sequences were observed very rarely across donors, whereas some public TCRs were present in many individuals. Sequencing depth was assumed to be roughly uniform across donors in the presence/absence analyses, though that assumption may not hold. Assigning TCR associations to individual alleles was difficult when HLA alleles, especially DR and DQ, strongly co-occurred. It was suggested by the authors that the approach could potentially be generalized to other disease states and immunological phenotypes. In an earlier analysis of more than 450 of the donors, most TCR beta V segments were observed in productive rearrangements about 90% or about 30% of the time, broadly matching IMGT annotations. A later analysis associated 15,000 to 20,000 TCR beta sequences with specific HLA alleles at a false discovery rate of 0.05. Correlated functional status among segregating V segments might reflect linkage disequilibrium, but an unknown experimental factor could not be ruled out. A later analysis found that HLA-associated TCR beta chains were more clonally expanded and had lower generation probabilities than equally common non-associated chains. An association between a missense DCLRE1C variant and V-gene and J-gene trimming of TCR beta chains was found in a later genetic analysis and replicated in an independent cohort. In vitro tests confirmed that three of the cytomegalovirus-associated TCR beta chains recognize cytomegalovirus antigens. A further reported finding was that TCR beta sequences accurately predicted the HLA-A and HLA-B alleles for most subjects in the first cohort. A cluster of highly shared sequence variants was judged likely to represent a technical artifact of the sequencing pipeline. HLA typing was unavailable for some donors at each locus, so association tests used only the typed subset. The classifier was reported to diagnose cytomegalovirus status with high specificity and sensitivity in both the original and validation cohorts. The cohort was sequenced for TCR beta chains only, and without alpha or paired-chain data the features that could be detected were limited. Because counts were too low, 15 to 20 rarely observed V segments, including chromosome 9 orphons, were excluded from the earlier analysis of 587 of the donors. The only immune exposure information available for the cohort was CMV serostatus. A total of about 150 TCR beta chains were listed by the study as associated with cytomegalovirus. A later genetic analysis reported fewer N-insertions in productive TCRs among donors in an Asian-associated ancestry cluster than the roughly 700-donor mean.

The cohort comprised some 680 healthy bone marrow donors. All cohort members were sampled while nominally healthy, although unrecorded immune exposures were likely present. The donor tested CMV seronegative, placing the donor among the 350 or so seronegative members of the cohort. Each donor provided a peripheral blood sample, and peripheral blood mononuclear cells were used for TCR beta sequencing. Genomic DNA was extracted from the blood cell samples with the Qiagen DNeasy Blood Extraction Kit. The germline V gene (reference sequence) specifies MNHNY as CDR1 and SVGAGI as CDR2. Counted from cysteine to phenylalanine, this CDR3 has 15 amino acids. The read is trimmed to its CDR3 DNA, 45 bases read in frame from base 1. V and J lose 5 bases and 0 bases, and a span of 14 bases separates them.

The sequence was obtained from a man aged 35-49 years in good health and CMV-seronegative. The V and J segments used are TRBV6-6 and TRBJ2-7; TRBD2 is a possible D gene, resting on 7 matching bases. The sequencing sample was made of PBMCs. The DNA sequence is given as TGTGCCAGCAGTCCGCGGGGGCGCAGCTCCTACGAGCAGTACTTC. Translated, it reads CASSPRGRSSYEQYF.